Listed below are T cell receptor beta chains from one sample, sequenced in a study of OX40 agonist ivuxolimab in advanced cancers. Generated by immunoSEQ multiplex PCR, the TCRdb table keeps only in-frame clones and is missing some. The sample contains about 100,000 clones, about 88% of which appear only once. The starting material was CD4+ or CD8+ T cells sorted from blood, obtained in a trial of the OX40 agonist ivuxolimab. The receptors come from an adult with an advanced solid tumor such as melanoma, head and neck, liver or kidney cancer. CDR3s leave out the opening cysteine and the closing phenylalanine or tryptophan.

J: TRBJ2-7
V: TRBV6-6
CDR3: ASSNIGSYEQY

J: TRBJ2-5
V: TRBV4-2
CDR3: ASSPRAGGGGETQY

J: TRBJ2-1
V: TRBV11-2
CDR3: ASSFRGGRTYNEQF

J: TRBJ2-2
V: TRBV29-1
CDR3: SVDGQGPNTGELF

J: TRBJ2-1
V: TRBV6-5
CDR3: ASSYPGQGIGEQF

J: TRBJ1-1
V: TRBV12-5
CDR3: ASGLRRTEAF

J: TRBJ2-1
V: TRBV6-6
CDR3: ASNKKDSYNEQF

J: TRBJ2-5
V: TRBV5-1
CDR3: ASSSGGGETQY

J: TRBJ2-5
V: TRBV27
CDR3: ASSLLAGASETQY

J: TRBJ2-7
V: TRBV5-1
CDR3: ASSATLAGDEQY

J: TRBJ2-3
V: TRBV2
CDR3: ASSESGRQDTQY

J: TRBJ1-1
V: TRBV19
CDR3: ASMEGRGRTEAF

J: TRBJ1-5
V: TRBV19
CDR3: ASSMTWVEPQH

J: TRBJ2-7
V: TRBV28
CDR3: ASLRGLEQY

J: TRBJ1-5
V: TRBV19
CDR3: ASSMRDRANQPQH

J: TRBJ1-1
V: TRBV6-6
CDR3: ASSYSNGGRTEAF

J: TRBJ1-1
V: TRBV2
CDR3: ASSTGTMNTEAF

J: TRBJ1-5
V: TRBV18
CDR3: ASSLGLGNQPQH

J: TRBJ2-7
V: TRBV28
CDR3: ASSLLAGGSYEQY

J: TRBJ2-3
V: TRBV5-1
CDR3: ASSFGGTDTQY

J: TRBJ2-7
V: TRBV28
CDR3: ASGAGGAGANEQY

J: TRBJ2-7
V: TRBV28
CDR3: ASSPPGGHSYEQY

J: TRBJ1-2
V: TRBV11-2
CDR3: ASGSLGPYGYT

J: TRBJ2-5
V: TRBV6-1
CDR3: ASSEAPGGGFGAQY

J: TRBJ2-7
V: TRBV7-6
CDR3: ASSLGPQGTNEQY

J: TRBJ2-5
V: TRBV6-1
CDR3: ASSEDPRAQETQY

J: TRBJ1-6
V: TRBV4-1
CDR3: ASSQGRGRDNSPLH

J: TRBJ2-5
V: TRBV29-1
CDR3: SVPGTGQETQY

J: TRBJ1-5
V: TRBV7-8
CDR3: ASSTGGDQPQH

J: TRBJ2-3
V: TRBV19
CDR3: ASSIPTVLGPSTDTQY

J: TRBJ2-1
V: TRBV5-1
CDR3: ASSLVRLRTYNEQF

J: TRBJ2-6
V: TRBV10-3
CDR3: AISDQTGGFGANVLT

J: TRBJ2-7
V: TRBV11-2
CDR3: ASSLAGKKYEQY

J: TRBJ1-1
V: TRBV27
CDR3: ASSLFLTRGAQAEAF

J: TRBJ2-5
V: TRBV5-4
CDR3: ASSSQEGSRQETQY

J: TRBJ2-1
V: TRBV5-8
CDR3: ASNTHQPRGPSGNEQF

J: TRBJ1-1
V: TRBV28
CDR3: ASSPTGGPSTEAF